This TCR beta chain appears in the sequencing data of a study of response to subunit inactivated influenza vaccine. V lost 4 bases, J lost 6 bases, and 5 bases stayed unmatched. The CDR3 covers 14 residues. Germline CDR1 MGHDK, CDR2 SYGVNS. TCRdb reprocessed the RT-PCR reads with MiXCR, giving one entry per CDR3 protein. The sample carries more than 550,000 distinct CDR3 sequences, around 11% recorded once. V usage is TRBV25-1 and J usage is TRBJ2-2, with 7 nucleotides matching TRBD1. This TCR came from a man aged 45-65 years who received an inactivated influenza vaccine. The material was PBMCs from blood, obtained on the day of vaccination. The chain's CDR3 is CASSAQGKAGELFF. In DNA, the CDR3 is TGTGCCAGCAGTGCACAGGGGAAGGCCGGGGAGCTGTTTTTT.